This T cell receptor beta chain was sequenced for a study of technical replicates of blood from a few donors. This CDR3 contains 14 residues. Germline CDR1 reads MNHNS; CDR2 reads SASEGT. V lost 7 bases, J lost 1 base, and 11 bases lay in between. Assay used: immunoSEQ multiplex PCR; TCRdb lists only in-frame clones, some missing. The sample holds under 20,000 clones; around 84% are singletons and the top ten take around an eighth. The chain is built from TRBV6-1 and TRBJ1-5; D possibly corresponds to TRBD1 (6 bases). The receptor was derived from a human donor in good health. What was sequenced was PBMCs. CDR3 sequence reads: CASTGQGSNQPQHF. The CDR3 bases are TGTGCCAGCACCGGCCAGGGGAGCAATCAGCCCCAGCATTTT.